This T cell receptor (beta chain) was recorded in a study of post-analysis software for immune sequencing data. Background on the study: Relapsing-remitting, secondary progressive and progressive-relapsing multiple sclerosis were all included among the disease courses. Study-level results: Strong co-clustering by F measure was seen for same-batch samples. Multiple sclerosis patients showed significantly lower normalized Chao1 diversity than controls did.

Unique molecular identifiers had been added to the TCR beta cDNA libraries. T cells, about 0.95 to 10 million of them, yielded 500,000 to 600,000 cDNA molecules. TCRdb reprocessed the PCR reads with MiXCR, giving one entry per CDR3 protein. The sample carries 380,000 or so distinct CDR3 sequences, roughly 38% recorded once. Notes on this clonotype: Its antigen is not identified.

The sequence derives from a girl under 18 with multiple sclerosis. Sequencing used blood.

The CDR3 nucleotides read TGCAGTGCCCAGACAGATAGCAATCAGCCCCAGCATTTT. Encoded protein: CSAQTDSNQPQHF. The chain has TRBV20-1 and TRBJ1-5; tentatively, D is TRBD1 (5 bases). The germline V gene has CDR1 DFQATT and CDR2 SNEGSKA (reference sequence). Trimming shortened V by 6 bases and J by 0 bases, and 9 bases separated the two germline ends. This CDR3 comprises 13 residues.